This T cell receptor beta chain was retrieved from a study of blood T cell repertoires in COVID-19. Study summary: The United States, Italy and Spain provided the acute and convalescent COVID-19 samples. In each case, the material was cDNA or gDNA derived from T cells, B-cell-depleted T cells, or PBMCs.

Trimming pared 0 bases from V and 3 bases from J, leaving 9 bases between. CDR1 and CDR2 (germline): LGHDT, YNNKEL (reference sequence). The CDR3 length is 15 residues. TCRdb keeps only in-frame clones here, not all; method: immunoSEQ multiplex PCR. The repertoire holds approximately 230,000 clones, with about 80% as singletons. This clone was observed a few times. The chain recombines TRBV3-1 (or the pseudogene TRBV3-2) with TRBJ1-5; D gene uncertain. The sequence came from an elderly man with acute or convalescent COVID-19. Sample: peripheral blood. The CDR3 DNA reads TGTGCCAGCAGCCAAGATTTAACAAACAATCAGCCCCAGCATTTT. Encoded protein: CASSQDLTNNQPQHF.